Following are 10 T cell receptor beta chains from one sample sequenced in a study of PD-L1 blockade in urothelial cancer. Assay: immunoSEQ multiplex PCR; the TCRdb copy retains only in-frame clones and omits some. The repertoire has tens of thousands of clones, roughly 90% of them found once; the top ten carry around 1.5%. Time point given: pretreatment peripheral blood. The starting material was PBMCs, obtained around atezolizumab (anti-PD-L1) treatment. Source of these receptors: a man aged 55 to 70 with urothelial cancer.

This chain connects TRBV10-3 to TRBJ1-2; D not certain. Trimming shortened V by 0 bases and J by 6 bases, and 11 bases separated the two germline ends. Germline-derived CDR1 and CDR2 are ENHRY and SYGVKD. The CDR3 runs to 14 residues. The CDR3 sequence: CAISESGVSDGYTF. The CDR3 nucleotides are TGTGCCATCAGTGAGTCCGGGGTCAGTGATGGCTACACCTTC.

This clone was detected once. The rearrangement links TRBV6-6 to TRBJ1-1; 8 positions agree with TRBD1. V was clipped by 7 bases and J by 8 bases; unmatched bases: 15. CDR3 length: 15 residues. The V gene's germline CDR1 is MNHNY and CDR2 SVGAGI (reference sequence). The CDR3: CASILGGQARGEAFF. The DNA for the CDR3 is TGTGCCAGCATTCTGGGGGGACAGGCCCGGGGGGAAGCTTTCTTT.

This clone was observed once. The V and J genes are TRBV6-1 and TRBJ1-2, with D perhaps matching TRBD1 (5 bases). The ends were cut back, 3 bases at V and 4 bases at J, with 12 bases in the middle. Germline V gene data show CDR1 as MNHNS and CDR2 as SASEGT. The CDR3 has 14 residues. CDR3 bases: TGTGCCAGCAGTGAGAGCAGGGCTGCCTATGGCTACACCTTC. It codes for CASSESRAAYGYTF.

This chain links TRBV7-3 with TRBJ2-1; 11 bases fit TRBD2. CDR3 size: 15 residues. The junction had 5 bases not matched to a gene; V was cut back by 3 bases and J by 7 bases. The V gene's germline CDR1 is SGHTA and CDR2 FQGTGA. CDR3 nucleotide sequence: TGTGCCAGCAGCTTGGGTAGCGGGAGGGTGAATGAGCAGTTCTTC. It specifies CASSLGSGRVNEQFF.

The V call is TRBV7-2, the J call TRBJ2-7, with 13 nucleotides matching TRBD2. The CDR3 spans 17 residues. Germline V gene lookup returns CDR1 SGHTA and CDR2 FQGNSA. The J segment lost 0 bases and the V segment lost 5 bases, leaving 7 bases of the junction unmatched. In DNA form, the CDR3 reads TGTGCCAGCAGCAAGACTAGCGGGGGGCCGAGCTCCTACGAGCAGTACTTC. It translates to CASSKTSGGPSSYEQYF.

J is TRBJ1-1 and V is TRBV19; 10 positions match TRBD1. The germline CDR1 and CDR2 sequences are LNHDA and SQIVND (reference sequence). The CDR3 covers 15 residues. V dropped 4 bases and J dropped 5; count of bases not matched to a gene: 7. DNA of the CDR3: TGTGCCAGTAGTAAGACAGGGGGCGGAGAGACTGAAGCTTTCTTT. Translation: CASSKTGGGETEAFF.

Details on this clone: Additional DNA sequences in this sample encode the identical CDR3. V is TRBV6-5 and J is TRBJ1-2, with D maybe TRBD1 (5 bases). Germline CDR1 MNHEY, CDR2 SVGAGI. Trimming cost V 5 bases and J 3 bases, with 10 bases left between them. This CDR3 region has 13 residues. In DNA form, the CDR3 reads TGTGCCAGCAGTAGCAGGGAAGACTATGGCTACACCTTC. This translates into CASSSREDYGYTF.

The chain carries TRBV19 and TRBJ1-6; no firm D call. Germline CDR1 and CDR2: LNHDA and SQIVND (reference sequence). V lost 6 bases and J 9 bases, leaving 15 bases between the germline ends. The CDR3 extends over 14 amino acids. This CDR3 is CASRGPGNRSPLHF. CDR3 bases: TGTGCCAGTAGGGGTCCGGGGAACCGTTCACCCCTCCACTTT.

The chain links TRBV18 to TRBJ1-5; 7 positions agree with TRBD1. The germline CDR1 and CDR2 sequences are KGHSH and LQKENI. Losses at the gene ends were 3 bases for V and 0 bases for J; bases not matched to a gene: 5. There are 16 residues in the CDR3. CDR3: CASSPSTGYSNQPQHF. CDR3 in DNA: TGTGCCAGCTCACCGTCGACAGGGTATAGCAATCAGCCCCAGCATTTT. Based on the CDR3 plus reference TRBV18 and TRBJ1-5, the full variable domain is NAGVMQNPRHLVRRRGQEARLRCSPMKGHSHVYWYRQLPEEGLKFMVYLQKENIIDESGMPKERFSAEFPKEGPSILRIQQVVRGDSAAYFCASSPSTGYSNQPQHFGDGTRLSIL.

This chain links TRBV19 with TRBJ2-7; TRBD1 matches 9 bases. The CDR3 sequence is 13 residues long. The germline V gene has CDR1 LNHDA and CDR2 SQIVND (reference sequence). The trim removed 4 bases at V and 6 bases at J, leaving 4 bases unmatched. The DNA for the CDR3 is TGTGCCAGTAGTAAGGGACAGGGTCGCGAGCAGTACTTC. This sequence encodes CASSKGQGREQYF. The full variable domain, rest sourced from reference TRBV19 and TRBJ2-7, is DGGITQSPKYLFRKEGQNVTLSCEQNLNHDAMYWYRQDPGQGLRLIYYSQIVNDFQKGDIAEGYSVSREKKESFPLTVTSAQKNPTAFYLCASSKGQGREQYFGPGTRLTVT.